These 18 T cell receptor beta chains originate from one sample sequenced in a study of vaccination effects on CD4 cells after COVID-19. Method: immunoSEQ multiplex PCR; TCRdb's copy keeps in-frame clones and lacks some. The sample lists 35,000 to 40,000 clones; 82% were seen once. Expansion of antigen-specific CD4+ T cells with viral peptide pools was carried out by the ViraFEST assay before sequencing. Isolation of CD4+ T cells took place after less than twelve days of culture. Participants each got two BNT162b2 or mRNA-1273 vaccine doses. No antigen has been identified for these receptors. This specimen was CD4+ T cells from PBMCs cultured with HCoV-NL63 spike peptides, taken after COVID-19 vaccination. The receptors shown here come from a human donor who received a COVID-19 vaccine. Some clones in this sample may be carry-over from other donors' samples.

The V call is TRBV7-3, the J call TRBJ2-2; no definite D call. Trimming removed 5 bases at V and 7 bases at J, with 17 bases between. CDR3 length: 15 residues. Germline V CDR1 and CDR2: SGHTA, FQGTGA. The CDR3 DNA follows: TGTGCCAGCAGCCCCTCGGGTGGGCAGGACGGGGAGCTGTTTTTT. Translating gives CASSPSGGQDGELFF.

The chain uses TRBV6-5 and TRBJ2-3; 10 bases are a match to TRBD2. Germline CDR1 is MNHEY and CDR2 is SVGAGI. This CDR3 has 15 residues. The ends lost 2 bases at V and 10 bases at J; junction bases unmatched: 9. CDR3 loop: CASSYQTSGEAAQYF. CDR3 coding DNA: TGTGCCAGCAGTTACCAAACTAGCGGGGAGGCCGCGCAGTATTTT.

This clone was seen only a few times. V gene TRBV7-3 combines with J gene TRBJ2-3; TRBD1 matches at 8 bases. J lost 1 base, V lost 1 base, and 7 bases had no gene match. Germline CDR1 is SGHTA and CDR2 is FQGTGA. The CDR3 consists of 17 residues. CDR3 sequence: CASSLNPRGLGTDTQYF. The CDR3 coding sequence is TGTGCCAGCAGCTTAAACCCCAGGGGGCTCGGCACAGATACGCAGTATTTT.

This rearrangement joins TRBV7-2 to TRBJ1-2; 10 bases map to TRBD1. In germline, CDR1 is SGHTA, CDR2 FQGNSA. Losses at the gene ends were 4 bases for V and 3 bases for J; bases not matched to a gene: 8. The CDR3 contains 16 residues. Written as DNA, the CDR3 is TGTGCCAGCAGCTATAGACAGGGGGCTCTAGACTATGGCTACACCTTC. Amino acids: CASSYRQGALDYGYTF.

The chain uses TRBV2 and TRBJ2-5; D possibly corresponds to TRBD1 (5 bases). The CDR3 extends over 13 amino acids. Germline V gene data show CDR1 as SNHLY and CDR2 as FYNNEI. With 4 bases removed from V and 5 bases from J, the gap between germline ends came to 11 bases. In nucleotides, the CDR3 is TGTGCCAGCAGTGGAAGGGGATCGGAGACCCAGTACTTC. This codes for CASSGRGSETQYF. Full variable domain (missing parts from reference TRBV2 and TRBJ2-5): EPEVTQTPSHQVTQMGQEVILRCVPISNHLYFYWYRQILGQKVEFLVSFYNNEISEKSEIFDDQFSVERPDGSNFTLKIRSTKLEDSAMYFCASSGRGSETQYFGPGTRLLVL.

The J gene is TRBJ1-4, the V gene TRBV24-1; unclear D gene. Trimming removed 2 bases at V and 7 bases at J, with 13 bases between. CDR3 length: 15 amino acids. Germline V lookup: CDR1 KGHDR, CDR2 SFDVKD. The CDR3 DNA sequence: TGTGCCACCAGTGATTCGAGGGCGACGGGTGAAAAACTGTTTTTT. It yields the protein CATSDSRATGEKLFF.

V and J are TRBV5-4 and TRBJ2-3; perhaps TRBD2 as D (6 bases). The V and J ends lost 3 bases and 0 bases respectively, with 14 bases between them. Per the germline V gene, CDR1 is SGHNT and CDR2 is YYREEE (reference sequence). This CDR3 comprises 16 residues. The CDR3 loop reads CASSWEDGLSTDTQYF. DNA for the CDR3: TGTGCCAGCAGCTGGGAGGACGGACTGAGCACAGATACGCAGTATTTT.

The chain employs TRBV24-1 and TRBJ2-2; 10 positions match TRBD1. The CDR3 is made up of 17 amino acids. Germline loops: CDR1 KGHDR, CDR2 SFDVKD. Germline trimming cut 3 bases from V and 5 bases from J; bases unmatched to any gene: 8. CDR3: CATSDPRTGGDTGELFF. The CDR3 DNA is TGTGCCACCAGTGATCCGCGGACAGGGGGTGATACCGGGGAGCTGTTTTTT.

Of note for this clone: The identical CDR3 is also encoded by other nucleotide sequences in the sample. The CDR3 region is CASSLRGELFF. CDR3 DNA sequence: TGTGCCAGCAGCTTGAGGGGGGAGCTGTTTTTT. V is TRBV7-2 and J is TRBJ2-2; no reliable D call. Germline CDR1 is SGHTA and CDR2 is FQGNSA. Trimming cost V 3 bases and J 8 bases, with 4 bases left between them. This CDR3 comprises 11 residues.

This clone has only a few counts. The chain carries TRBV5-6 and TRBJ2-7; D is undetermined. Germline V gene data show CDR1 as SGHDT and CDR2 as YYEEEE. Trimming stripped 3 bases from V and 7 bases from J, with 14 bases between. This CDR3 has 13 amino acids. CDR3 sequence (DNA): TGTGCCAGCAGCTCCCAAGCCGTTTTTGAGCAGTACGTC. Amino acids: CASSSQAVFEQYV.

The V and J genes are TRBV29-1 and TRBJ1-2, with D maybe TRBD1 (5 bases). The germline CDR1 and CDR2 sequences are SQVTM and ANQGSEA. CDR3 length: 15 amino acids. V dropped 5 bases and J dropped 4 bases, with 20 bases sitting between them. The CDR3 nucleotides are TGCAGCGTTACATCAACAGACAGAGCTACCTATGGCTACACCTTC. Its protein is CSVTSTDRATYGYTF. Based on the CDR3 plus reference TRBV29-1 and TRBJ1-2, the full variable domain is SAVISQKPSRDICQRGTSLTIQCQVDSQVTMMFWYRQQPGQSLTLIATANQGSEATYESGFVIDKFPISRPNLTFSTLTVSNMSPEDSSIYLCSVTSTDRATYGYTFGSGTRLTVV.

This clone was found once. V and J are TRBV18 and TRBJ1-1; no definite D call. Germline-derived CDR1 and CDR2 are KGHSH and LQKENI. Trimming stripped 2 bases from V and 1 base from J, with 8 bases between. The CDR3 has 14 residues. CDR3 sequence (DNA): TGTGCCAGCTCACCAGCATTTGGGAACACTGAAGCTTTCTTT. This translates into CASSPAFGNTEAFF.

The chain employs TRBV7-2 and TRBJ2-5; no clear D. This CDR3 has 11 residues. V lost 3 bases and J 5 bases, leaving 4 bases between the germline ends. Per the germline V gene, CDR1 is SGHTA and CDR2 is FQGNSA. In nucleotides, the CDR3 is TGTGCCAGCAGCTTTTGGGAGACCCAGTACTTC. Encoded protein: CASSFWETQYF.

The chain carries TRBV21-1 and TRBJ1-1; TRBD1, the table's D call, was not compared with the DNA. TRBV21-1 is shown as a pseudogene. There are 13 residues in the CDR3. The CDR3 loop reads CASSNAENTEAFF. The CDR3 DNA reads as TGTGCCAGCAGCAATGCAGAAAACACTGAAGCTTTCTTT.

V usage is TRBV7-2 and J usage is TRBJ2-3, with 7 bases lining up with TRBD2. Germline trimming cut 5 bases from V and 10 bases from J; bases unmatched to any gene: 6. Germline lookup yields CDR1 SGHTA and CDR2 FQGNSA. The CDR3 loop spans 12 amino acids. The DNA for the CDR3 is TGTGCCAGCAGCACCCGACTAGCAGCGCAGTATTTT. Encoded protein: CASSTRLAAQYF.

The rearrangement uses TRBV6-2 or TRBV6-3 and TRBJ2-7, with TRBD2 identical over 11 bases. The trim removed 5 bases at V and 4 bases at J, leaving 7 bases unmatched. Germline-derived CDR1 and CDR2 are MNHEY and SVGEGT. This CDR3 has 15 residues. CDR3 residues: CASSNGLAGVYEQYV. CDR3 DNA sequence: TGTGCCAGCAGTAACGGACTAGCGGGCGTTTACGAGCAGTACGTC.

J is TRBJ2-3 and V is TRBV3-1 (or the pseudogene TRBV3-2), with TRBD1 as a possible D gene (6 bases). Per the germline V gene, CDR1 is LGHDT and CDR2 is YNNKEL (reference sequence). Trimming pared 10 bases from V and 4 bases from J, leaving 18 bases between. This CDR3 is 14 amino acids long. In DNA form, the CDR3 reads TGTGCCACCCGGTTTGGGGGCTCAGCAGATACGCAGTATTTT. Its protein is CATRFGGSADTQYF.

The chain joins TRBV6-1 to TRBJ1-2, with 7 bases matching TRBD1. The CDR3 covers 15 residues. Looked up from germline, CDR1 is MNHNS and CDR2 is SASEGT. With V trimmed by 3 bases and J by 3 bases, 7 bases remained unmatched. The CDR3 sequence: CASSESGTAYYGYTF. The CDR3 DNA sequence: TGTGCCAGCAGTGAGTCAGGGACAGCGTACTATGGCTACACCTTC.